This TCR beta chain was observed in a study of cytomegalovirus exposure and HLA in healthy donors. About this clone: Its antigen is unidentified.

Findings of the study overall: Researchers counted about 150 TCR beta chains as cytomegalovirus-associated. CMV serostatus was the only immune exposure information that was available.

This PCR relied on a set of 60 Vbeta primers and 13 Jbeta primers. Assay used: immunoSEQ multiplex PCR; TCRdb lists only in-frame clones, some missing. The sample holds under 300,000 clones, approximately 84% seen once. CDR1 is MNHEY, CDR2 SMNVEV, per germline (reference sequence). V was clipped by 5 bases and J by 7 bases; unmatched bases: 7. The CDR3 sequence is 15 residues long. The sequence came from a woman aged 40 to 49 in good health and CMV-seropositive. The rearrangement links TRBV27 to TRBJ1-4, with 10 nucleotides matching TRBD1. Material for sequencing was PBMCs. DNA of the CDR3: TGTGCCAGCAGTGGGACAGGGGAATGGGGTGAAAAACTGTTTTTT. Translated: CASSGTGEWGEKLFF.